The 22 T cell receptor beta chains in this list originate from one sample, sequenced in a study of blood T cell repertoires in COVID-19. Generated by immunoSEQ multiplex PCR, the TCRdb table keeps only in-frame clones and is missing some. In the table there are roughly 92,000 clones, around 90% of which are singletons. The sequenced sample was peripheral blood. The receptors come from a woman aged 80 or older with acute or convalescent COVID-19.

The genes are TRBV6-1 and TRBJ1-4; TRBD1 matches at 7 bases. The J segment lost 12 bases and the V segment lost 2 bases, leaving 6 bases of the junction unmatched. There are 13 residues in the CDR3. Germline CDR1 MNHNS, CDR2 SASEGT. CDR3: CASSEQGGRQLFF. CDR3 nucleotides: TGTGCCAGCAGTGAACAAGGGGGCCGGCAACTGTTTTTT.

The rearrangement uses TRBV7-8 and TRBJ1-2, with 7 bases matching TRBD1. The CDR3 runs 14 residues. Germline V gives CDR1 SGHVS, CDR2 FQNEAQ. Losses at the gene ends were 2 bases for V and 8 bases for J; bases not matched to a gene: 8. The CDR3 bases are TGTGCCAGCAGCTTACCCGGACAGGAAGGCGGCTACACCTTC. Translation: CASSLPGQEGGYTF.

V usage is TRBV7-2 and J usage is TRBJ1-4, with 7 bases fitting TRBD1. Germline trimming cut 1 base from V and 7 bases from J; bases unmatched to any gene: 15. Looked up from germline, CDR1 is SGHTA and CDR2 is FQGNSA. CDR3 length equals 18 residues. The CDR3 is CASSLGAGGKDGVEKLFF. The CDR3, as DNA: TGTGCCAGCAGCTTAGGGGCAGGGGGTAAAGATGGAGTTGAAAAACTGTTTTTT.

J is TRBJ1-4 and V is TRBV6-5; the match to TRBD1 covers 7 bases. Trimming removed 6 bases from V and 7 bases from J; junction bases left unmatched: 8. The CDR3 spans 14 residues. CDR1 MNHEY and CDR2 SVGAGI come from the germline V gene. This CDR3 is CASSQDRVSEKLFF. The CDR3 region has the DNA TGTGCCAGCAGCCAAGACAGGGTGTCTGAAAAACTGTTTTTT.

This CDR3 reads CASSDRDRVGDTQYF. CDR3 bases: TGTGCCAGCAGCGACCGGGACAGGGTAGGAGATACGCAGTATTTT. This sequence joins TRBV25-1 and TRBJ2-3; 9 nucleotides agree with TRBD1. CDR3 length: 15 residues. Trimming at V came to 6 bases and at J to 5 bases, leaving 9 bases not matched to a gene. From germline, CDR1 is MGHDK and CDR2 SYGVNS.

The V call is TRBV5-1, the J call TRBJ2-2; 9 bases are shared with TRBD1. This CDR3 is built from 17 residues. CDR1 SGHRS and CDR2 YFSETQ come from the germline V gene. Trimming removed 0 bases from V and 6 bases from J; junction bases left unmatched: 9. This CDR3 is CASSLAVGTGTAGELFF. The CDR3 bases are TGCGCCAGCAGCTTGGCCGTGGGGACAGGGACCGCCGGGGAGCTGTTTTTT.

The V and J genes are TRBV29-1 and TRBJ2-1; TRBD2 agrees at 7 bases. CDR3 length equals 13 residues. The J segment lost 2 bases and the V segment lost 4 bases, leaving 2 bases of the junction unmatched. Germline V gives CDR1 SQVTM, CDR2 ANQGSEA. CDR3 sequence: CSVGRETYNEQFF. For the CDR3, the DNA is TGCAGCGTTGGGCGGGAGACCTACAATGAGCAGTTCTTC.

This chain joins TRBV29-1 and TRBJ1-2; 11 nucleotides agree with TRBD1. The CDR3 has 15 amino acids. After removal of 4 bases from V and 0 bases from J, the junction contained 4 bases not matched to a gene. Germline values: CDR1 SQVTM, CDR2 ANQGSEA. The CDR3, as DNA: TGCAGCGTTGCTGGACAGGGGGCGTCTAACTATGGCTACACCTTC. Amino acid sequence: CSVAGQGASNYGYTF.

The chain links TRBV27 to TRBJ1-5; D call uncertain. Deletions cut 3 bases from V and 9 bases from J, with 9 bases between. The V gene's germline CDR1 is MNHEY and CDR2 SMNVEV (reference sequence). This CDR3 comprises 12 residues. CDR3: CASSLFGGPQHF. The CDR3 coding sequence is TGTGCCAGCAGTTTGTTCGGTGGGCCCCAGCATTTT.

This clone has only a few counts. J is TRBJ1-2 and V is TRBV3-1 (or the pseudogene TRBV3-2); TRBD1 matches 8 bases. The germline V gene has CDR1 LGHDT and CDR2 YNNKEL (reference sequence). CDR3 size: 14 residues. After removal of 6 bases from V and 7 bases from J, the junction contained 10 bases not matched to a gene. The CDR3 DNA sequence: TGTGCCAGCAGTCCGACAGGGGTTCGATCTGGCTACACCTTC. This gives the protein CASSPTGVRSGYTF.

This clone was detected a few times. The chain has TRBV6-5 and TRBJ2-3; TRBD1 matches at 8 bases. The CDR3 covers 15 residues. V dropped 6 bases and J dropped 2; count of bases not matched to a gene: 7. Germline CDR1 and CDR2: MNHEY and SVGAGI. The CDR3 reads CASREDRDYTDTQYF. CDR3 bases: TGTGCCAGCAGGGAGGACAGGGATTACACAGATACGCAGTATTTT.

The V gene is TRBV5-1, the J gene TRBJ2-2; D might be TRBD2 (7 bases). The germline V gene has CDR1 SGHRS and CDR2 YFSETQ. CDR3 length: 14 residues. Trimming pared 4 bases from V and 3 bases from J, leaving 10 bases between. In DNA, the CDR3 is TGCGCCAGCAGCCTAGGGGGGGACACCGGGGAGCTGTTTTTT. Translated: CASSLGGDTGELFF.

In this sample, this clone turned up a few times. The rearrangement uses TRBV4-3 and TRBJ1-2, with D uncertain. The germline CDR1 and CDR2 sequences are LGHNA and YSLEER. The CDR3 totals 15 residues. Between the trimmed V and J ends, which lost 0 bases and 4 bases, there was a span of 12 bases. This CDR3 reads CASSQDPLAVYGYTF. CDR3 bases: TGCGCCAGCAGCCAAGATCCGTTGGCCGTCTATGGCTACACCTTC.

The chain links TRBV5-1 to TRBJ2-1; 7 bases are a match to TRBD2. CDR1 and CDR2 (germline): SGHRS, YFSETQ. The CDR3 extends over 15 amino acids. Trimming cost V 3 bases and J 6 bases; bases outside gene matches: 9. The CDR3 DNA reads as TGCGCCAGCAGCTCGACTAGCAATTCCGCCAATGAGCAGTTCTTC. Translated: CASSSTSNSANEQFF.

The CDR3 sequence: CAIRASQGAMNTEAFF. CDR3 nucleotide sequence: TGTGCCATCAGAGCGAGCCAGGGGGCCATGAACACTGAAGCTTTCTTT. The rearrangement joins TRBV10-3 to TRBJ1-1; TRBD1 agrees at 8 bases. Looked up from germline, CDR1 is ENHRY and CDR2 is SYGVKD. There are 16 residues in the CDR3. V gave up 6 bases and J gave up 0 bases; unmatched junction bases: 9.

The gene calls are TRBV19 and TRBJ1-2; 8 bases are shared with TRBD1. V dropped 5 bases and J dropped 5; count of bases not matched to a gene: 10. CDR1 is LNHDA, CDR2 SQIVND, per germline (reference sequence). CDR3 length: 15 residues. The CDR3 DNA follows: TGTGCCAGTAGTGACGACAGGGGCGCAGTTTATGGCTACACCTTC. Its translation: CASSDDRGAVYGYTF.

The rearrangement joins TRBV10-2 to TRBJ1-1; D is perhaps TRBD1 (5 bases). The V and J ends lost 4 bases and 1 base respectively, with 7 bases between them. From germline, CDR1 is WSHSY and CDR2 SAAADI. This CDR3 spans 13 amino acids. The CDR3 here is CASSGRGNTEAFF. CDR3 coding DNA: TGCGCCAGCAGTGGTAGGGGGAACACTGAAGCTTTCTTT.

CDR3 sequence reads: CASSLSRGRAETQYF. The CDR3 nucleotides are TGTGCCAGCAGTTTATCTCGCGGGAGAGCGGAGACCCAGTACTTC. The genes are TRBV28 and TRBJ2-5; 7 bases align to TRBD2. Germline CDR1 and CDR2: MDHEN and SYDVKM. The CDR3 contains 15 residues. The V gene end was trimmed by 1 base and the J gene end by 5 bases; junction bases not matched to a gene: 7.

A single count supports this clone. The CDR3 bases are TGTGCCAGCAGCTTAGGGGTCGGGGGGCGTGAGACCCAGTACTTC. Its translation is CASSLGVGGRETQYF. V and J are TRBV11-2 and TRBJ2-5; D possibly corresponds to TRBD2 (7 bases). V gave up 1 base and J gave up 5 bases, with 14 bases separating them. CDR1 is SGHAT and CDR2 is FQNNGV in the germline V gene. The CDR3 extends over 15 amino acids.

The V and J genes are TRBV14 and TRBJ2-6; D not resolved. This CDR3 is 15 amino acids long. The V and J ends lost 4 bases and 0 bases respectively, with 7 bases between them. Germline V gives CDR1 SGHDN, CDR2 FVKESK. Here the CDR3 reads CASSPRTSGANVLTF. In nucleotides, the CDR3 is TGTGCCAGCAGCCCTAGAACCTCTGGGGCCAACGTCCTGACTTTC.

CDR3 loop: CASSIQSTDTQYF. The CDR3 nucleotides are TGTGCCAGCAGCATCCAAAGCACAGATACGCAGTATTTT. The chain combines TRBV7-2 with TRBJ2-3; D ambiguous. In germline, CDR1 is SGHTA, CDR2 FQGNSA. Trimming cost V 5 bases and J 0 bases, with 6 bases left between them. The CDR3 covers 13 residues.

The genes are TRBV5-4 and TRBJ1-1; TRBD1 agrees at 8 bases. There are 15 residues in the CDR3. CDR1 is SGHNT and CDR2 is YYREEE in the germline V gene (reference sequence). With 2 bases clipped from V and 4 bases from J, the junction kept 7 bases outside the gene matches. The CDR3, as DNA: TGTGCCAGCAGCTTCAAACAGGGGGTGGTCACTGAAGCTTTCTTT. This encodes CASSFKQGVVTEAFF.